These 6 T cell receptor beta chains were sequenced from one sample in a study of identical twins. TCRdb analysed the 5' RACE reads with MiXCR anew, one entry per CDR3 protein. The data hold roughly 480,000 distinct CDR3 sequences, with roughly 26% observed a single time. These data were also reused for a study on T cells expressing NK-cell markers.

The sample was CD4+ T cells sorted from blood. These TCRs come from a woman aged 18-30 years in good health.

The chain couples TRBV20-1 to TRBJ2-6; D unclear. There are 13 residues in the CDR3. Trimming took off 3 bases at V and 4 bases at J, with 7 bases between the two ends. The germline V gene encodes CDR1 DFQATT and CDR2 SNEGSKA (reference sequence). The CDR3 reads CSASLTGANVLTF. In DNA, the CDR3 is TGCAGTGCTAGCTTGACAGGGGCCAACGTCCTGACTTTC.

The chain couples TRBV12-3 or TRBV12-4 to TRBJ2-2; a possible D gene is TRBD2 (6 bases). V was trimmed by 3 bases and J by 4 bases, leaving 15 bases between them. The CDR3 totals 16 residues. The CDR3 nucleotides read TGTGCCAGCAGTTTTGATCTGGGACTCGGCACCGGGGAGCTGTTTTTT. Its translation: CASSFDLGLGTGELFF.

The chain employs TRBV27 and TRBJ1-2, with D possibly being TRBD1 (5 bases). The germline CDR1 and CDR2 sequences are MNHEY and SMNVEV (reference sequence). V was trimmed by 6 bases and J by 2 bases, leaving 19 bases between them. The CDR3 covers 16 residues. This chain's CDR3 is CASRGQGPQDNYGYTF. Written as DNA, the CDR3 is TGTGCCAGCAGAGGCCAGGGCCCCCAGGACAACTATGGCTACACCTTC.

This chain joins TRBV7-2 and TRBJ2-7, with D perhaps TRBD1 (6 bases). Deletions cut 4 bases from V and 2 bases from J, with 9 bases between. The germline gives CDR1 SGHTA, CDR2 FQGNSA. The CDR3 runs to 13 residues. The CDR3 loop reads CASSWGTPYEQYF. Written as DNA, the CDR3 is TGTGCCAGCAGCTGGGGGACACCCTACGAGCAGTACTTC.

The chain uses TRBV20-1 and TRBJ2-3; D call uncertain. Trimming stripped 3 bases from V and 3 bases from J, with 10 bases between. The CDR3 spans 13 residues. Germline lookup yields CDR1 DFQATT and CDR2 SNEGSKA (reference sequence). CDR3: CSASRAVTDTQYF. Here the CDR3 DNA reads TGCAGTGCTAGTAGGGCCGTGACAGATACGCAGTATTTT.

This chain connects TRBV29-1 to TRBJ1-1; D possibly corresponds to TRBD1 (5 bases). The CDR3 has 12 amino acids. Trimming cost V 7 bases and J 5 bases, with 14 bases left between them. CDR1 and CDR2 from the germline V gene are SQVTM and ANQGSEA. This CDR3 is CSARDLRTEAFF. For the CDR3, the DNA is TGCAGCGCCCGGGACTTAAGGACTGAAGCTTTCTTT.